This TCR beta chain was profiled in a study of cytomegalovirus exposure and HLA in healthy donors. Comment on this clone: The antigen remains unidentified.

Study results and limitations: CMV serostatus was the sole immune exposure information available. The authors reported that TCR beta sequences could predict HLA-A and HLA-B alleles. These predictions were accurate for most subjects in the first cohort. According to a later analysis, most TCR beta chains associated with CMV appeared HLA-restricted.

J gave up 8 bases and V 0 bases, and 5 bases lay outside the gene matches. CDR1 SGHDT and CDR2 YYEEEE come from the germline V gene. This CDR3 spans 15 amino acids. The PCR was carried out with 60 Vbeta primers and 13 Jbeta primers. In the authors' workflow: Counted up in a later analysis, unique TCR beta chains came to about 80 million, with roughly 11 million shared. Produced via immunoSEQ multiplex PCR; TCRdb's table is partial and in-frame only. V and J calls plus clone size are reproduced from that table; the DNA served to infer D and trimming. The sample records around 200,000 clones, approximately 78% being singletons.

V gene TRBV5-6 combines with J gene TRBJ2-1, with 10 bases lining up with TRBD2. Sequencing used PBMCs. This sequence originates from a woman aged 40 to 49 in good health and CMV-seronegative. The CDR3 protein is CASSLALAGWDEQFF. CDR3 nucleotide sequence: TGTGCCAGCAGCTTGGCACTAGCGGGATGGGATGAGCAGTTCTTC.